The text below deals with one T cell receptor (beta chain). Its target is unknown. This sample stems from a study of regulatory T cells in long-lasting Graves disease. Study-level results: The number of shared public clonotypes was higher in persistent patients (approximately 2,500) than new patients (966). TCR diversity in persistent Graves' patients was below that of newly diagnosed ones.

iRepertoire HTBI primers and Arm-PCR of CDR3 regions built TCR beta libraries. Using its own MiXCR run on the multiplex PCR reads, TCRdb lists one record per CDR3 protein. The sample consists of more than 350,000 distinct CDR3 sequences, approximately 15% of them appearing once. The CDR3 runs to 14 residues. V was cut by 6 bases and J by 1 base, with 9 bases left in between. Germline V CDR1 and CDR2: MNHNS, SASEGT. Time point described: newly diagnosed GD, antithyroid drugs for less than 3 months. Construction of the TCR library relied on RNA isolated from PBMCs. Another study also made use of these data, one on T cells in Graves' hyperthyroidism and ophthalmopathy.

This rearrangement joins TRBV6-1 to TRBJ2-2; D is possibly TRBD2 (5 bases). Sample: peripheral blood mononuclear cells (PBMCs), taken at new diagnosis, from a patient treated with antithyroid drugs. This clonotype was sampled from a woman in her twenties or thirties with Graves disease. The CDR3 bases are TGTGCCAGCAGCACGGACTGGAACACCGGGGAGCTGTTTTTT. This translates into CASSTDWNTGELFF.